This TCR beta chain appears in the sequencing data of a study of cytomegalovirus exposure and HLA in healthy donors. Study-level results: It was only CMV serostatus that was available as immune exposure information. Presence/absence results assume similar sequencing depth per donor, which may not hold. Association of about 17,000 TCR beta sequences with HLA alleles was found at 0.05 false discovery rate in a later analysis. Excluded were some V segments that proved indistinguishable, including TRBV6-2 and TRBV6-3.

With 60 Vbeta and 13 Jbeta primers, the PCR was carried out. The method was immunoSEQ multiplex PCR; TCRdb's version includes in-frame clones alone and lacks a portion of them. The sample consists of some 100,000 clones, over 65% of them appearing once. About this clone itself: The target antigen is unknown.

The CDR3 is made up of 15 amino acids. Trimming at V came to 2 bases and at J to 6 bases, leaving 10 bases not matched to a gene. The germline CDR1 and CDR2 sequences are LNHNV and YYDKDF (reference sequence). This clonotype originated in a woman aged 18-29 years in good health and CMV-seropositive. The sample was PBMCs. The chain recombines TRBV15 with TRBJ2-7; 7 bases are a match to TRBD1. The CDR3 protein is CATSRWETGSREQYF. DNA of the CDR3: TGTGCCACCAGCAGATGGGAGACAGGGTCGCGCGAGCAGTACTTC.